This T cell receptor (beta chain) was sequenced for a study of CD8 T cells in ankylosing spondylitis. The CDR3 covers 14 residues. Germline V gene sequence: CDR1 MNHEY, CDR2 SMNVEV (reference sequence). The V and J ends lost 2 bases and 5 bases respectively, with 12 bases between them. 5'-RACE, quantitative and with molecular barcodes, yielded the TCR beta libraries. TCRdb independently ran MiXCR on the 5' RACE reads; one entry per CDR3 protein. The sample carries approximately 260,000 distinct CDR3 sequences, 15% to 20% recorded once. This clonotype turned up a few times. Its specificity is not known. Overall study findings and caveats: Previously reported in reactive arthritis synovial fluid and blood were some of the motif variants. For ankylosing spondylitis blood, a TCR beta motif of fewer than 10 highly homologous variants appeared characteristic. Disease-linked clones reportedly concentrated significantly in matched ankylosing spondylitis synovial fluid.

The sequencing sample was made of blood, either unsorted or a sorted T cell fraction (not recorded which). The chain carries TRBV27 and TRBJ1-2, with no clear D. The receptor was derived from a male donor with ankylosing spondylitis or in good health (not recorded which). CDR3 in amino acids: CASSLKAGSYGYTF. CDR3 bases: TGTGCCAGCAGTTTAAAGGCAGGTTCTTATGGCTACACCTTC.